The 3 T cell receptor beta chains below were found in one sample sequenced in a study of OX40 agonist ivuxolimab in advanced cancers. Libraries were prepared by immunoSEQ multiplex PCR; TCRdb keeps only in-frame clonotypes and omits some of them. This table has some 5,700 clones, roughly 84% appearing once. The starting material was CD4+ or CD8+ T cells sorted from blood, obtained in a trial of the OX40 agonist ivuxolimab. Receptors originate from an adult with an advanced solid tumor such as melanoma, head and neck, liver or kidney cancer.

This clone was counted a single time. The chain employs TRBV2 and TRBJ2-3; TRBD1 matches at 7 bases. Germline V lookup: CDR1 SNHLY, CDR2 FYNNEI. With V trimmed by 0 bases and J by 5 bases, 5 bases remained unmatched. The CDR3 extends over 15 amino acids. CDR3 amino acids: CASSEARDSKDTQYF. The CDR3 nucleotides read TGTGCCAGCAGTGAAGCTCGGGACAGTAAAGATACGCAGTATTTT.

This clone has a single count. The chain joins TRBV18 to TRBJ1-2; TRBD1 agrees at 8 bases. The CDR3 consists of 15 residues. V shed 3 bases, J shed 5 bases, and the junction held 8 bases outside the gene matches. CDR1 KGHSH and CDR2 LQKENI come from the germline V gene. This CDR3 reads CASSPGTGQRYGYTF. The CDR3, as DNA: TGTGCCAGCTCACCCGGGACAGGACAAAGATATGGCTACACCTTC.

The rearrangement links TRBV14 to TRBJ2-7, with D unresolved. Germline CDR1 and CDR2: SGHDN and FVKESK. The CDR3 is 12 amino acids. V dropped 4 bases and J dropped 0 bases, with 4 bases sitting between them. The CDR3, as DNA: TGTGCCAGCAGCCCGAGCTCCTACGAGCAGTACTTC. Translation gives CASSPSSYEQYF.